In its sample, the clone carrying this TCR beta chain was seen once. The antigen remains undetermined. This record comes from a study of Tregs in tolerant kidney transplant recipients. Study at large: CD4+CD25+CD127- cells came from approximately three-day belatacept mixed lymphocyte reactions, some with roughly five-day graft donor restimulation.

The V segment lost 5 bases and the J segment 4 bases; nucleotides outside the gene matches: 5. The CDR3 totals 15 residues. Germline V CDR1 and CDR2: LNHDA, SQIVND (reference sequence). The data were produced by immunoSEQ multiplex PCR, yet TCRdb's version contains in-frame clones alone and is incomplete. The table includes around 30,000 clones, under 90% detected once. Study-level results: This study did not directly address biological reproducibility. Validation in larger populations is needed because few patients were studied.

This TCR derives from a human donor in good health. The sequencing input was Tregs from blood cultured with allogeneic cells. This chain links TRBV19 with TRBJ2-3; 11 bases line up with TRBD2. CDR3 in amino acids: CASSVTSGIADTQYF. The CDR3, as DNA: TGTGCCAGTAGTGTGACTAGCGGGATCGCAGATACGCAGTATTTT.